Below, 28 T cell receptor beta chains from the same sample are listed, as sequenced in a study of blood T cell repertoires in COVID-19. Only in-frame clones appear in the TCRdb table, and some are missing; sequencing was by immunoSEQ multiplex PCR. The sample has about 400,000 clones; around 89% are singletons. Sequencing was carried out using PBMCs or T cells enriched from blood (not recorded which). Receptors were obtained from a woman aged 25 to 39 with acute COVID-19.

The chain is built from TRBV28 and TRBJ1-2; perhaps TRBD1 as D (6 bases). V dropped 2 bases and J dropped 4 bases, with 14 bases sitting between them. CDR3 size: 15 residues. Germline lookup yields CDR1 MDHEN and CDR2 SYDVKM. CDR3 region: CASSLPQGTGYGYTF. The DNA for the CDR3 is TGTGCCAGCAGTTTACCCCAGGGGACCGGCTATGGCTACACCTTC.

The genes are TRBV7-2 and TRBJ1-2; tentatively, D is TRBD1 (5 bases). V shed 0 bases and J shed 4 bases, with 12 bases lying between them. Germline V gene data show CDR1 as SGHTA and CDR2 as FQGNSA. CDR3 length: 15 residues. The CDR3 loop reads CASSLAKQGAYGYTF. DNA of the CDR3: TGTGCCAGCAGCTTAGCGAAGCAGGGTGCCTATGGCTACACCTTC.

CDR3: CASSYLAGTYNEQFF. CDR3 nucleotides: TGTGCCAGCAGTTACCTAGCGGGGACCTACAATGAGCAGTTCTTC. The chain uses TRBV6-5 and TRBJ2-1, with TRBD2 identical over 9 bases. The CDR3 covers 15 residues. Germline assignment: CDR1 MNHEY and CDR2 SVGAGI. V shed 2 bases and J 2 bases; nucleotides not matched to a gene: 1.

The V and J genes are TRBV7-2 and TRBJ2-3; 7 nucleotides line up with TRBD2. Trimming cost V 1 base and J 2 bases; bases outside gene matches: 6. Germline V gives CDR1 SGHTA, CDR2 FQGNSA. The CDR3 loop spans 16 amino acids. The DNA of the CDR3 is TGTGCCAGCAGCTTAGGGCTAGCGGCGGCCACAGATACGCAGTATTTT. It is translated as CASSLGLAAATDTQYF. The whole variable domain, filled in from reference TRBV7-2 and TRBJ2-3, reads GAGVSQSPSNKVTEKGKDVELRCDPISGHTALYWYRQSLGQGLEFLIYFQGNSAPDKSGLPSDRFSAERTGGSVSTLTIQRTQQEDSAVYLCASSLGLAAATDTQYFGPGTRLTVL.

In its sample, this clone was seen once. The CDR3 loop reads CASSFVPGAGTEAFF. CDR3 coding DNA: TGTGCCAGCAGTTTCGTCCCAGGGGCGGGTACTGAAGCTTTCTTT. The rearrangement uses TRBV27 and TRBJ1-1; a possible D gene is TRBD1 (6 bases). Trimming cost V 3 bases and J 5 bases, with 16 bases left between them. This CDR3 contains 15 residues. CDR1 is MNHEY, CDR2 SMNVEV, per germline (reference sequence).

The V gene is TRBV5-6, the J gene TRBJ2-7; D is possibly TRBD1 (6 bases). V was pared by 5 bases and J by 2 bases, with 17 bases between. The germline gives CDR1 SGHDT, CDR2 YYEEEE. The CDR3 totals 15 residues. The CDR3 here is CASRGPRDKPYEQYF. The CDR3 DNA follows: TGTGCCAGCAGGGGACCTCGGGACAAACCCTACGAGCAGTACTTC.

This clone was detected only a few times. The J gene is TRBJ1-5, the V gene TRBV2; 10 bases are shared with TRBD1. Germline values: CDR1 SNHLY, CDR2 FYNNEI. The CDR3 length is 16 residues. Germline trimming cut 3 bases from V and 6 bases from J; bases unmatched to any gene: 8. In DNA, the CDR3 is TGTGCCAGCAGTGATCTACGACAGGGGGCATCTCAGCCCCAGCATTTT. This gives the protein CASSDLRQGASQPQHF.

The V gene is TRBV11-2, the J gene TRBJ2-7; possibly TRBD2 for D (5 bases). The CDR3 totals 14 residues. The germline V and J ends were trimmed by 0 bases and 3 bases, with 9 bases remaining between them. Germline CDR1 SGHAT, CDR2 FQNNGV. CDR3 residues: CASSLDRRDYEQYF. CDR3 nucleotide sequence: TGTGCCAGCAGCTTAGACCGACGGGACTACGAGCAGTACTTC.

This clone was recorded only once. The rearrangement uses TRBV3-1 (or the pseudogene TRBV3-2) and TRBJ2-7, with D possibly TRBD2 on 6 matching bases. Per the germline V gene, CDR1 is LGHDT and CDR2 is YNNKEL (reference sequence). The CDR3 has 14 residues. V lost 0 bases to trimming and J lost 9 bases, with 15 bases between them. CDR3 nucleotide sequence: TGTGCCAGCAGCCAAGATCACGGGGGTAGGGTGCAGTACTTC. Its protein is CASSQDHGGRVQYF.

The CDR3 DNA reads as TGTGCCAGCAGTCCGGGACAGACCTACAATCAGCCCCAGCATTTT. Protein product: CASSPGQTYNQPQHF. The chain employs TRBV6-5 and TRBJ1-5; 7 bases fit TRBD1. With V trimmed by 5 bases and J by 3 bases, 7 bases remained unmatched. Germline values: CDR1 MNHEY, CDR2 SVGAGI. The CDR3 spans 15 residues.

The chain is built from TRBV6-1 and TRBJ2-5, with TRBD2 identical over 7 bases. Germline V gives CDR1 MNHNS, CDR2 SASEGT. The CDR3 contains 16 residues. V dropped 2 bases and J dropped 4; count of bases not matched to a gene: 10. The CDR3 region has the DNA TGTGCCAGCAGTGAATTCACGGGGGGAGGAAGAGAGACCCAGTACTTC. Translated, it gives CASSEFTGGGRETQYF.

The CDR3 nucleotides read TGTGCCTGGAGTGTAATGGGGGCCCGCTATGGCTACACCTTC. This codes for CAWSVMGARYGYTF. The chain recombines TRBV30 with TRBJ1-2, with a possible D match to TRBD1 (6 bases). V lost 0 bases to trimming and J lost 4 bases, with 12 bases between them. The CDR3 is made up of 14 amino acids. The V gene's germline CDR1 is GTSNPN and CDR2 SVGIG (reference sequence).

This rearrangement joins TRBV3-1 (or the pseudogene TRBV3-2) to TRBJ1-1; maybe TRBD1 (5 bases). The V and J ends lost 0 bases and 2 bases respectively, with 13 bases between them. This CDR3 has 16 residues. Germline V gene lookup returns CDR1 LGHDT and CDR2 YNNKEL (reference sequence). The CDR3 protein is CASSQDRAAGNTEAFF. In nucleotides, the CDR3 is TGTGCCAGCAGCCAAGACAGGGCGGCCGGAAACACTGAAGCTTTCTTT.

This chain links TRBV5-1 with TRBJ2-3, with TRBD2 matching over 12 bases. Per germline, CDR1 SGHRS and CDR2 YFSETQ. V trimming: 4 bases; J trimming: 6 bases; junction bases outside the gene matches: 3. This CDR3 is built from 14 residues. The CDR3 here is CASSETSGGDTQYF. CDR3 in DNA: TGCGCCAGCAGCGAGACTAGCGGGGGCGATACGCAGTATTTT.

The chain employs TRBV24-1 and TRBJ1-1; possibly TRBD1 for D (6 bases). Germline V CDR1 and CDR2: KGHDR, SFDVKD. Trimming removed 5 bases at V and 7 bases at J, with 16 bases between. There are 14 residues in the CDR3. In nucleotides, the CDR3 is TGTGCCACCAGTGTGGGGGGGGCCCCTGATGAAGCTTTCTTT. Its protein product is CATSVGGAPDEAFF.

The chain combines TRBV6-2 or TRBV6-3 with TRBJ2-7; the match to TRBD1 covers 7 bases. The CDR3 length is 14 residues. From germline, CDR1 is MNHEY and CDR2 SVGEGT. J was trimmed by 5 bases and V by 0 bases; bases with no gene match: 4. The CDR3: CASSYSITGDEQYF. For the CDR3, the DNA is TGTGCCAGCAGTTACTCGATCACAGGGGACGAGCAGTACTTC.

The sample holds one count of this clone. CDR3 amino acids: CASQQKGRGAQNTEAFF. CDR3 coding DNA: TGTGCCAGCCAGCAAAAGGGGCGGGGGGCGCAGAACACTGAAGCTTTCTTT. The rearrangement uses TRBV19 and TRBJ1-1, with a weak D call TRBD1 (6 bases). Germline V gene sequence: CDR1 LNHDA, CDR2 SQIVND (reference sequence). CDR3 length: 17 amino acids. V shed 9 bases and J shed 1 base, with 24 bases lying between them.

The rearrangement joins TRBV5-4 to TRBJ2-2; 9 positions agree with TRBD2. Germline loops: CDR1 SGHNT, CDR2 YYREEE (reference sequence). Losses at the gene ends were 1 base for V and 7 bases for J; bases not matched to a gene: 11. This CDR3 comprises 17 residues. The CDR3 loop reads CASSLRRGGPRDGELFF. The CDR3 nucleotides read TGTGCCAGCAGCTTGCGGCGGGGGGGACCGCGAGACGGGGAGCTGTTTTTT.

The chain uses TRBV6-2 or TRBV6-3 and TRBJ2-5; D uncertain. Germline assignment: CDR1 MNHEY and CDR2 SVGEGT. The CDR3 extends over 12 amino acids. Trimming cost V 6 bases and J 5 bases, with 10 bases left between them. DNA of the CDR3: TGTGCCAGCAGCCGTAATCCGGAGACCCAGTACTTC. As protein: CASSRNPETQYF.

This chain connects TRBV13 to TRBJ1-5; D is uncertain. The germline V gene encodes CDR1 PRHDT and CDR2 FYEKMQ (reference sequence). Trimming removed 0 bases from V and 5 bases from J, with 5 bases in between. This CDR3 is 13 amino acids long. This CDR3 is CASSLGSYQPQHF. CDR3 DNA: TGTGCCAGCAGCTTAGGGTCATATCAGCCCCAGCATTTT. The whole variable domain, remainder taken from reference TRBV13 and TRBJ1-5, is AAGVIQSPRHLIKEKRETATLKCYPIPRHDTVYWYQQGPGQDPQFLISFYEKMQSDKGSIPDRFSAQQFSDYHSELNMSSLELGDSALYFCASSLGSYQPQHFGDGTRLSIL.

Notes on this clone: Other DNA variants within this sample encode the same CDR3. V usage is TRBV5-5 and J usage is TRBJ2-5; D may be TRBD2 (6 bases). V was clipped by 2 bases and J by 4 bases, with 6 bases between them. The germline gives CDR1 SGHKS, CDR2 YYEKEE (reference sequence). This CDR3 comprises 12 residues. CDR3 DNA: TGTGCCAGCAGCTTCGGGGGAGAGACCCAGTACTTC. Protein sequence: CASSFGGETQYF.

This rearrangement joins TRBV19 to TRBJ1-5; no reliable D call. The V end lost 5 bases, the J end lost 0 bases, and 11 bases lay between the germline ends. The CDR3 covers 15 residues. Per the germline V gene, CDR1 is LNHDA and CDR2 is SQIVND (reference sequence). As DNA, the CDR3 is TGTGCCAGTAGTCTACCGATCTATAGCAATCAGCCCCAGCATTTT. Its translation is CASSLPIYSNQPQHF. The variable domain in full, with the rest retrieved from reference TRBV19 and TRBJ1-5, is DGGITQSPKYLFRKEGQNVTLSCEQNLNHDAMYWYRQDPGQGLRLIYYSQIVNDFQKGDIAEGYSVSREKKESFPLTVTSAQKNPTAFYLCASSLPIYSNQPQHFGDGTRLSIL.

The chain carries TRBV6-2 or TRBV6-3 and TRBJ2-1, with TRBD2 matching 13 bases. The J segment lost 0 bases and the V segment lost 6 bases, leaving 5 bases of the junction unmatched. This CDR3 is 17 amino acids long. The germline CDR1 and CDR2 sequences are MNHEY and SVGEGT. The DNA of the CDR3 is TGTGCCAGCAGCTCTCGGACTAGCGGGAGCTCCTACAATGAGCAGTTCTTC. This encodes CASSSRTSGSSYNEQFF.

This rearrangement joins TRBV5-1 to TRBJ1-1; D perhaps matches TRBD1 (5 bases). Trimming took off 5 bases at V and 1 base at J, with 12 bases between the two ends. The germline V gene encodes CDR1 SGHRS and CDR2 YFSETQ. CDR3 length equals 14 residues. This CDR3 reads CASSINGGNTEAFF. The CDR3 DNA reads TGCGCCAGCAGTATCAACGGGGGGAACACTGAAGCTTTCTTT.

J is TRBJ1-5 and V is TRBV5-4; 8 positions agree with TRBD1. The CDR3 contains 15 residues. The germline CDR1 and CDR2 sequences are SGHNT and YYREEE (reference sequence). V was clipped by 4 bases and J by 4 bases; unmatched bases: 7. In DNA form, the CDR3 reads TGTGCCAGCAGCCGCGGACAGGGAAGGAATCAGCCCCAGCATTTT. Translation: CASSRGQGRNQPQHF.

The V and J genes are TRBV2 and TRBJ2-1; 8 nucleotides match TRBD1. Germline values: CDR1 SNHLY, CDR2 FYNNEI. The CDR3 is 14 amino acids. V was pared by 7 bases and J by 4 bases, with 6 bases of the junction left unmatched. The CDR3 bases are TGTGCCAGCATGTCCGGACAGGGTTACAATGAGCAGTTCTTC. This gives the protein CASMSGQGYNEQFF.

The rearrangement joins TRBV10-3 to TRBJ1-2, with 8 bases identical to TRBD1. The germline CDR1 and CDR2 sequences are ENHRY and SYGVKD. The CDR3 totals 14 residues. After removal of 5 bases from V and 7 bases from J, the junction contained 9 bases not matched to a gene. The DNA of the CDR3 is TGTGCCATCAGTCCTCAGGGGGCACTTGCTGGCTACACCTTC. It codes for CAISPQGALAGYTF.

V and J are TRBV6-5 and TRBJ2-3; 7 positions agree with TRBD2. The CDR3 loop spans 14 amino acids. Germline V gene data show CDR1 as MNHEY and CDR2 as SVGAGI. Germline trimming cut 6 bases from V and 0 bases from J; bases unmatched to any gene: 3. The CDR3 loop is CASRKAGSTDTQYF. The DNA of the CDR3 is TGTGCCAGCAGGAAAGCGGGGAGCACAGATACGCAGTATTTT.